This TCR beta chain was recovered during a study of shared clonotypes between healthy human individuals. General study results and limits: Generally, naive subsets came out with larger estimated richness than memory subsets. Sharing across several donors was seen in 4% to 5.5% of naive CD4 clonotypes.

The junction had 1 base not matched to a gene; V was cut back by 3 bases and J by 0 bases. The CDR3 runs to 14 residues. Germline assignment: CDR1 SGHDT and CDR2 YYEEEE. The repertoire was sequenced with immunoSEQ multiplex PCR; TCRdb's copy has only in-frame clones and lacks some. This sample carries some 580,000 clones, roughly 98% of them seen once, and the ten largest clones take around 0.3%. Positive CCR7 selection of CD45RO-negative cells yielded the naive CD8 cells, and terminally differentiated effector memory CD45RA+ cells were excluded. Only Caucasian adults living in Nashville, Tennessee made up the donor group. In this sample, this clone turned up a few times. What it recognizes is unknown.

This chain uses TRBV5-6 with TRBJ2-7; TRBD2 agrees at 9 bases. The clonotype comes from a man aged 25-45 years in good health. Specimen: naive CD8+ T cells sorted from blood. Written as DNA, the CDR3 is TGTGCCAGCAGCTATAGCGGGGGCTCCTACGAGCAGTACTTC. Translated: CASSYSGGSYEQYF.